The clone carrying this TCR beta chain was found a few times. Its antigen is as yet unknown. In TCRdb, the reads were re-called with MiXCR into one record per CDR3 protein. The data contain 62,000 or so distinct CDR3 sequences, 20% of them singletons. This specimen comes from a study of T cell repertoires in cytomegalovirus infection. On the study more broadly: Recently described HLA-C-restricted plus well-studied HLA-B-restricted CMV epitopes were used.

Study findings and constraints: The ex vivo response was dominated by HLA-C-restricted CMV-specific TCR beta clonotypes.

From germline, CDR1 is LGHDT and CDR2 YNNKEL (reference sequence). With V trimmed by 3 bases and J by 4 bases, 5 bases remained unmatched. CDR3 length: 14 residues. The rearrangement links TRBV3-1 to TRBJ1-1, with 7 bases that match TRBD1. This sequence was found in a human donor in good health (CMV status not recorded). Some clones in this sample may be carry-over from other donors' samples. Source: CD8+ T cells from cultured PBMCs, taken from culture after CMV antigen stimulation. CDR3 DNA: TGTGCCAGCAGCCACAGACAGGGATTCACTGAAGCTTTCTTT. Protein sequence: CASSHRQGFTEAFF.